The sequence of this T cell receptor beta chain was determined in a study of shared clonotypes between healthy human individuals. Study-level points and caveats: Non-shared clonotypes had lower generation probabilities than clonotypes shared by all four sorted-subset donors.

Regarding this clone: The target antigen is unknown. Other nucleotide sequences from this sample produce the same CDR3.

Sequencing was at deep level. Some clones are missing from TCRdb's copy, which holds only in-frame ones; the method was immunoSEQ multiplex PCR. The repertoire consists of some 2.4 million clones, with 93% occurring once and the leading ten covering 0.36%. Sample: naive CD4+ T cells from PBMCs. Stated subset: CD45RA+ positively selected. This receptor was obtained from a man between 18 and 35 years old in good health. Some clones in this sample may be carry-over from other donors' samples.

Here the CDR3 DNA reads TGCGCCAGCAGCTTGATTGGGTACGAGCAGTACTTC. As protein: CASSLIGYEQYF. This chain joins TRBV5-1 and TRBJ2-7, with D uncertain. The CDR3 consists of 12 residues. V was shortened by 1 base and J by 4 bases, with 6 bases between the two germline ends. Germline V CDR1 and CDR2: SGHRS, YFSETQ.